This TCR beta chain appears in the sequencing data of a study of blood T cell repertoires in COVID-19. Study context: T cells, B-cell-depleted T cells, or PBMCs supplied cDNA or gDNA.

Original analysis: Researchers report that nucleated cell counts were estimated from reference gene primer amplification. The assay was immunoSEQ multiplex PCR, and TCRdb's table has in-frame clones only and misses some. V and J calls and clone size are given by that table; D and trimming were obtained from the DNA. The sample holds about 120,000 clones, 75% to 90% seen once. This clone has a single count. This CDR3 comprises 15 residues. Germline CDR1 and CDR2: KGHSH and LQKENI. V lost 4 bases, J lost 4 bases, and 6 bases stayed unmatched. The chain links TRBV18 to TRBJ1-1, with TRBD1 identical over 10 bases. This sequence originates from a human donor with acute or convalescent COVID-19. The donor label of this sample is uncertain. The sequenced sample was peripheral blood. The CDR3 sequence: CASSLHRDRGTEAFF. For the CDR3, the DNA is TGTGCCAGCTCACTTCACAGGGACAGGGGCACTGAAGCTTTCTTT.